Listed here are 4 T cell receptor beta chains from one sample, sequenced in a study of vaccination effects on CD4 cells after COVID-19. Data came from immunoSEQ multiplex PCR; TCRdb stores just in-frame clones and leaves some out. The data contain about 29,000 clones, roughly 74% of them singletons. Viral peptide pool expansion of antigen-specific CD4+ T cells preceded sequencing in the ViraFEST assay. CD4+ T cell isolation took place after approximately ten days of culture. Two-dose vaccination with either BNT162b2 or mRNA-1273 was given to the participants. Their antigen targets remain unknown. Sequences were derived from CD4+ T cells from PBMCs cultured with HCoV-OC43 spike peptides, sampled after COVID-19 vaccination. The subset: HCoV-OC43 spike overlapping peptide pool stimulation. The origin of the receptors is a human donor who received a COVID-19 vaccine.

This clone was observed a single time. The chain joins TRBV10-3 to TRBJ1-6, with D possibly TRBD1 on 5 matching bases. Trimming took off 4 bases at V and 0 bases at J, with 25 bases between the two ends. This CDR3 spans 21 amino acids. Germline V CDR1 and CDR2: ENHRY, SYGVKD. The CDR3 sequence: CAISGGPLGTGGSSYNSPLHF. CDR3 nucleotides: TGTGCCATCAGTGGGGGCCCTCTGGGTACGGGGGGAAGCTCCTATAATTCACCCCTCCACTTT.

The chain joins TRBV10-2 to TRBJ2-7; the D is unclear. The V gene lost 4 bases and the J gene lost 2 bases, with 9 bases spanning the gap. Per germline, CDR1 WSHSY and CDR2 SAAADI. This CDR3 spans 13 amino acids. The CDR3 is CASSGVETYEQYF. In DNA, the CDR3 is TGCGCCAGCAGTGGGGTTGAAACCTACGAGCAGTACTTC.

V gene TRBV15 combines with J gene TRBJ2-7, with a weak D call TRBD1 (6 bases). From germline, CDR1 is LNHNV and CDR2 YYDKDF (reference sequence). The V end lost 3 bases, the J end lost 3 bases, and 15 bases lay between the germline ends. The CDR3 sequence is 15 residues long. CDR3 nucleotides: TGTGCCACCAGCAGGGAAACTCACAGGGACTACGAGCAGTACTTC. Amino acids: CATSRETHRDYEQYF.

The chain joins TRBV11-2 to TRBJ2-1; TRBD1 aligns across 7 bases. Germline CDR1 SGHAT, CDR2 FQNNGV. V was clipped by 2 bases and J by 5 bases; unmatched bases: 12. CDR3 length: 17 amino acids. The CDR3 sequence is CASSLITLGTAHNEQFF. The DNA of the CDR3 is TGTGCCAGCAGCTTAATTACTCTAGGGACAGCCCACAATGAGCAGTTCTTC.